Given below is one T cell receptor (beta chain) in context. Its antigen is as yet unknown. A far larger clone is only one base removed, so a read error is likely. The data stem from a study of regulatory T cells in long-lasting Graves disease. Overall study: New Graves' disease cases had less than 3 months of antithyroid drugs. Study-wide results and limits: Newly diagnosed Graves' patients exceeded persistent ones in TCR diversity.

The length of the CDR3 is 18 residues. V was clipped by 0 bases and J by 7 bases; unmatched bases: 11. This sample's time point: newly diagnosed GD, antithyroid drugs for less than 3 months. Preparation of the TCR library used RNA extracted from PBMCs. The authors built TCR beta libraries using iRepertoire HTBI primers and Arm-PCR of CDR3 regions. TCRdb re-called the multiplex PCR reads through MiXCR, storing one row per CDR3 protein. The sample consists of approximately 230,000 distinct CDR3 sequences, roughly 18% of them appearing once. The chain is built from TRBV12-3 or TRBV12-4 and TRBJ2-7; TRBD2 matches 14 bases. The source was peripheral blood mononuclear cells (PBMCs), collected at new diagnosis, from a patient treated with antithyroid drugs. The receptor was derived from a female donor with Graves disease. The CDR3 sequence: CASSLAEGLAGEVGEQYF. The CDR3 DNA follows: TGTGCCAGCAGTTTAGCGGAGGGACTAGCGGGAGAGGTCGGGGAGCAGTACTTC.